These T cell receptor beta chains were read from a single sample in a study of cytomegalovirus exposure and HLA in healthy donors. Method: immunoSEQ multiplex PCR; TCRdb's copy keeps in-frame clones and lacks some. The sample has about 94,000 clones; over 70% are singletons. The source material was PBMCs. These TCRs come from a man aged 25-40 years in good health and CMV-seropositive. Both conserved end residues are part of each CDR3. Fields, in order: V gene, J gene, clone size, D gene, CDR3 protein, CDR3 DNA. A D gene is named only where the DNA matches it firmly. Not every row has a clone size; where given, it reads once, few, many or a size class.

TRBV11-2,TRBJ1-5,NA,NA,CASRADQGQPQHF,TGTGCCAGCAGGGCCGATCAGGGTCAGCCCCAGCATTTT
TRBV28,TRBJ1-5,many,NA,CASSPGGVGNQPQHF,TGTGCCAGCAGTCCCGGGGGGGTTGGCAATCAGCCCCAGCATTTT
TRBV4-1,TRBJ1-1,NA,NA,CASSPAPGGAEAFF,TGCGCCAGCAGCCCCGCTCCGGGAGGTGCTGAAGCTTTCTTT
TRBV4-1,TRBJ2-7,NA,TRBD1,CASSPGQGGPYEQYF,TGCGCCAGCAGCCCTGGACAGGGGGGCCCGTACGAGCAGTACTTC
TRBV30,TRBJ1-2,NA,TRBD1,CAWSVQGRGYGYTF,TGTGCCTGGAGTGTACAGGGGCGGGGCTATGGCTACACCTTC
TRBV5-4,TRBJ1-1,NA,TRBD1,CASSSRTGRSAEAFF,TGTGCCAGCAGCTCGAGGACAGGTCGGAGCGCTGAAGCTTTCTTT
TRBV6-6,TRBJ2-3,NA,NA,CASTKSREFTDTQYF,TGTGCCAGCACCAAATCTAGGGAGTTCACAGATACGCAGTATTTT
TRBV7-2,TRBJ2-4,NA,TRBD2,CASSSTSGSYGAKNIQYF,TGTGCCAGCAGCTCGACTAGCGGGAGCTACGGAGCCAAAAACATTCAGTACTTC
TRBV5-1,TRBJ1-1,NA,NA,CASSLYGQNTEAFF,TGCGCCAGCAGCTTATATGGACAGAACACTGAAGCTTTCTTT
TRBV30,TRBJ1-4,NA,TRBD1,CAWQGAANEKLFF,TGTGCCTGGCAGGGGGCAGCTAATGAAAAACTGTTTTTT
TRBV9,TRBJ1-1,once,NA,CASSAGMSGTEAFF,TGTGCCAGCAGCGCCGGGATGTCGGGGACTGAAGCTTTCTTT
TRBV2,TRBJ2-1,NA,TRBD2,CASSATSGVSNEQFF,TGTGCCAGCAGCGCTACTAGCGGGGTGAGCAATGAGCAGTTCTTC
TRBV27,TRBJ1-4,NA,NA,CASSRPGEKLFF,TGTGCCAGCAGCCGTCCAGGGGAAAAACTGTTTTTT
TRBV7-2,TRBJ1-4,NA,NA,CASSWRGGGGGEKLFF,TGTGCCAGCAGCTGGAGGGGGGGAGGGGGAGGGGAAAAACTGTTTTTT
TRBV2,TRBJ1-1,NA,NA,CASRLGAGTEAFF,TGTGCCAGCAGGCTGGGGGCCGGCACTGAAGCTTTCTTT
TRBV11-2,TRBJ1-2,few,NA,CASSLGGQGGYTF,TGTGCCAGCAGCTTAGGAGGCCAGGGGGGCTACACCTTC
TRBV5-1,TRBJ2-5,NA,NA,CASSLDRRETQYF,TGCGCCAGCAGCTTGGACCGGAGAGAGACCCAGTACTTC
TRBV11-1,TRBJ1-1,NA,NA,CASSLQGFPMNTEAFF,TGTGCCAGCAGCTTACAGGGATTTCCAATGAACACTGAAGCTTTCTTT
TRBV10-3,TRBJ2-5,NA,TRBD2,CAISGTGTSAQETQYF,TGTGCCATCAGCGGGACTGGGACTAGCGCTCAGGAGACCCAGTACTTC
TRBV4-3,TRBJ2-1,few,NA,CASSQVYPDEQFF,TGCGCCAGCAGCCAAGTCTACCCGGATGAGCAGTTCTTC
TRBV4-1,TRBJ2-7,NA,TRBD2,CASSQRVRGEAEQYF,TGCGCCAGCAGCCAAAGGGTGCGGGGGGAGGCCGAGCAGTACTTC
TRBV9,TRBJ1-3,NA,NA,CASSVGGLSGNTIYF,TGTGCCAGCAGCGTCGGCGGCCTCTCTGGAAACACCATATATTTT
TRBV6-4,TRBJ2-1,few,NA,CASSEGDRNEQFF,TGTGCCAGCAGTGAGGGAGATCGCAATGAGCAGTTCTTC
TRBV27,TRBJ1-1,NA,NA,CASSLRGGDTEAFF,TGTGCCAGCAGTTTGAGGGGGGGAGACACTGAAGCTTTCTTT
TRBV19,TRBJ2-2,NA,NA,CASKEGRDTGELFF,TGTGCCAGTAAGGAGGGTAGGGACACCGGGGAGCTGTTTTTT
TRBV30,TRBJ1-1,NA,NA,CAWSQGIQNTEAFF,TGTGCCTGGAGTCAGGGGATACAGAACACTGAAGCTTTCTTT